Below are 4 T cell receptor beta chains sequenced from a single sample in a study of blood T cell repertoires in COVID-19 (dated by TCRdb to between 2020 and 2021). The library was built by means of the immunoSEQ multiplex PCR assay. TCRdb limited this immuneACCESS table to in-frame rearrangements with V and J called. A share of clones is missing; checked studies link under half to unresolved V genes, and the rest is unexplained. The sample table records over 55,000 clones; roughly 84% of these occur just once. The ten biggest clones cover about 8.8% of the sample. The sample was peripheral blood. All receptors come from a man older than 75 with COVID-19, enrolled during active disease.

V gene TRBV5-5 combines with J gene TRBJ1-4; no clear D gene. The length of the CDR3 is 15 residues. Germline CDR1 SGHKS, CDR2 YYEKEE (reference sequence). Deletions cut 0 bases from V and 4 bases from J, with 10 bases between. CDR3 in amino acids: CASSLVGRVNEKLFF. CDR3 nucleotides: TGTGCCAGCAGCTTGGTCGGGAGAGTTAATGAAAAACTGTTTTTT.

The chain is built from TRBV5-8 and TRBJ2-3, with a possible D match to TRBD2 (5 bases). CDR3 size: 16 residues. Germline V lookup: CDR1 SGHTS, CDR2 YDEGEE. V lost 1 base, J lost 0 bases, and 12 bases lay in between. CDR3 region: CASSLYSGPSTDTQYF. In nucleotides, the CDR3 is TGTGCCAGCAGCTTGTACAGCGGTCCTAGCACAGATACGCAGTATTTT.

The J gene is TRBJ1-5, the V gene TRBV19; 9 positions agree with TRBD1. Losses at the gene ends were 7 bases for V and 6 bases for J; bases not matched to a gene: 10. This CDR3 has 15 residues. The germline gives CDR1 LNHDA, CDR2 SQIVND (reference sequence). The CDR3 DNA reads TGTGCCAGTACTGTGAGACAGGGGGAGCGTCAGCCCCAGCATTTT. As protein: CASTVRQGERQPQHF.

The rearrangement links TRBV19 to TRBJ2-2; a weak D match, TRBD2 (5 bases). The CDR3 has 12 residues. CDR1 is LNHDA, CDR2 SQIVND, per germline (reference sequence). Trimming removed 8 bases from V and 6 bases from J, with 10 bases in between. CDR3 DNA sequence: TGTGCCAGTGCAGACTATCCCGGGGAGCTGTTTTTT. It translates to CASADYPGELFF.